A single sample is the source of the 26 T cell receptor beta chains below, sequenced in a study of Graves' ophthalmopathy and Graves' hyperthyroidism. Using RNA transcripts, the TCR beta CDR3 regions were amplified. HTBI-primed RT-PCR formed the first round, and a multiplex PCR formed the second. TCRdb fed the multiplex PCR reads into MiXCR, producing one record per CDR3 protein. The data hold about 160,000 distinct CDR3 sequences, with 35% to 50% observed a single time. What was sequenced was peripheral blood. Receptor source: a man aged 30-40 years with Graves' ophthalmopathy.

This chain uses TRBV5-5 with TRBJ1-2; D gene uncertain. CDR1 is SGHKS and CDR2 is YYEKEE in the germline V gene (reference sequence). This CDR3 is 12 amino acids long. Between the trimmed V and J ends, which lost 3 bases and 8 bases, there was a span of 11 bases. The DNA of the CDR3 is TGTGCCAGCAGCTCCGGGCAGGTCGGCTACACCTTC. This encodes CASSSGQVGYTF.

This clonotype showed up many times. The V gene is TRBV11-2, the J gene TRBJ1-2, with D possibly TRBD1 on 5 matching bases. Germline loops: CDR1 SGHAT, CDR2 FQNNGV. V lost 5 bases to trimming and J lost 3 bases, with 22 bases between them. CDR3 length: 17 amino acids. This CDR3 is CASSPFGATKEDYGYTF. The CDR3 DNA reads TGTGCCAGCAGCCCATTTGGGGCGACTAAGGAGGACTATGGCTACACCTTC.

This clonotype occurred many times. The chain recombines TRBV18 with TRBJ2-7; no firm D call. V was pared by 0 bases and J by 7 bases, with 16 bases between. Germline CDR1 is KGHSH and CDR2 is LQKENI. This CDR3 comprises 15 residues. Here the CDR3 DNA reads TGTGCCAGCTCACCACCTTCCCTCAAGGGTGGTGAGCAGTACTTC. Translating gives CASSPPSLKGGEQYF.

This clonotype occurred once. The rearrangement links TRBV7-8 to TRBJ1-5, with D uncertain. CDR3 size: 14 residues. From germline, CDR1 is SGHVS and CDR2 FQNEAQ. The V end lost 3 bases, the J end lost 5 bases, and 11 bases lay between the germline ends. DNA for the CDR3: TGTGCCAGCAGCTTTAGTGCGTCGGATCAGCCCCAGCATTTT. Translating gives CASSFSASDQPQHF.

This clonotype was counted many times. The chain couples TRBV6-2 or TRBV6-3 to TRBJ1-2; possibly TRBD1 for D (5 bases). The germline gives CDR1 MNHEY, CDR2 SVGEGT. The V and J ends lost 4 bases and 4 bases respectively, with 10 bases between them. This CDR3 comprises 13 residues. The CDR3 sequence is CASSSLDSYGYTF. The CDR3 region has the DNA TGTGCCAGCAGTTCCCTCGACAGCTATGGCTACACCTTC.

The sample holds many counts of this clonotype. The CDR3 reads CASSSTAEKKAFF. The CDR3 nucleotides are TGTGCCAGCAGTTCCACCGCGGAAAAAAAAGCTTTCTTT. This rearrangement joins TRBV28 to TRBJ1-1; unclear D gene. CDR3 size: 13 residues. In germline, CDR1 is MDHEN, CDR2 SYDVKM. Trimming pared 4 bases from V and 9 bases from J, leaving 15 bases between.

The sample holds one count of this clonotype. One end of the junction is discordant with germline, which a read error may explain. This chain connects TRBV6-5 to TRBJ2-4; TRBD1 matches at 8 bases. From germline, CDR1 is MNHEY and CDR2 SVGAGI. The CDR3 is made up of 15 amino acids. CDR3 sequence reads: CASSLTDRVGNIQYF. In DNA form, the CDR3 reads TGTGCCAGCAGTTTAACGGACAGGGTTGGAAACATCCAGTACTTC.

This clonotype was detected many times. This chain links TRBV5-1 with TRBJ1-5, with D unclear. V lost 0 bases, J lost 4 bases, and 11 bases lay in between. The V gene's germline CDR1 is SGHRS and CDR2 YFSETQ. The length of the CDR3 is 15 residues. In nucleotides, the CDR3 is TGCGCCAGCAGCTTGGGAGGGAGGGATAATCAGCCCCAGCATTTT. Its protein product is CASSLGGRDNQPQHF.

In its sample, this clonotype was seen many times. The chain employs TRBV20-1 and TRBJ2-4, with 9 bases aligning to TRBD2. After removal of 3 bases from V and 5 bases from J, the junction contained 11 bases not matched to a gene. This CDR3 comprises 16 residues. Germline CDR1 DFQATT, CDR2 SNEGSKA (reference sequence). Here the CDR3 reads CSARPGAGGGENIQYF. Here the CDR3 DNA reads TGCAGTGCTAGGCCAGGAGCGGGAGGTGGCGAAAACATTCAGTACTTC.

This clonotype was counted ten times or more. V gene TRBV6-2 or TRBV6-3 combines with J gene TRBJ1-1; a possible D gene is TRBD1 (5 bases). Between the trimmed V and J ends, which lost 4 bases and 1 base, there was a span of 13 bases. The CDR3 has 15 amino acids. CDR1 and CDR2 (germline): MNHEY, SVGEGT. CDR3: CASSSRTFKNTEAFF. For the CDR3, the DNA is TGTGCCAGCAGTTCGCGGACATTCAAGAACACTGAAGCTTTCTTT.

This sequence joins TRBV12-3 or TRBV12-4 and TRBJ2-5; 8 bases agree with TRBD2. The CDR3 consists of 15 residues. Trimming cost V 4 bases and J 4 bases; bases outside gene matches: 8. CDR3 region: CASSWGRAGGETQYF. In DNA form, the CDR3 reads TGTGCCAGCAGTTGGGGACGGGCGGGAGGAGAGACCCAGTACTTC.

The chain recombines TRBV15 with TRBJ2-7; 7 bases map to TRBD1. Trimming cost V 0 bases and J 2 bases; bases outside gene matches: 7. Germline assignment: CDR1 LNHNV and CDR2 YYDKDF (reference sequence). This CDR3 comprises 16 residues. The CDR3: CATSRDLVRGTYEQYF. In nucleotides, the CDR3 is TGTGCCACCAGCAGAGATCTGGTCAGGGGGACCTACGAGCAGTACTTC.

V is TRBV9 and J is TRBJ2-2, with D unclear. This CDR3 has 17 amino acids. The germline V and J ends were trimmed by 4 bases and 0 bases, with 16 bases remaining between them. Germline lookup yields CDR1 SGDLS and CDR2 YYNGEE. CDR3 amino acids: CASSTRLLQANTGELFF. For the CDR3, the DNA is TGTGCCAGCAGCACCCGTTTACTTCAGGCGAACACCGGGGAGCTGTTTTTT. Together with reference TRBV9 and TRBJ2-2, the CDR3 gives the full variable domain: DSGVTQTPKHLITATGQRVTLRCSPRSGDLSVYWYQQSLDQGLQFLIQYYNGEERAKGNILERFSAQQFPDLHSELNLSSLELGDSALYFCASSTRLLQANTGELFFGEGSRLTVL.

This clonotype has a handful of counts. This chain joins TRBV6-1 and TRBJ1-1; D is ambiguous. The V end was cut by 6 bases, the J end by 1 base, with 9 bases between. The CDR3 contains 13 residues. CDR1 and CDR2 (germline): MNHNS, SASEGT. The CDR3: CASRKQENTEAFF. In DNA form, the CDR3 reads TGTGCCAGCAGAAAACAAGAGAACACTGAAGCTTTCTTT.

At least ten counts were recorded for this clonotype. The rearrangement joins TRBV20-1 to TRBJ2-7, with TRBD1 identical over 7 bases. The germline gives CDR1 DFQATT, CDR2 SNEGSKA (reference sequence). V lost 5 bases, J lost 2 bases, and 6 bases stayed unmatched. This CDR3 comprises 13 residues. CDR3 nucleotide sequence: TGCAGTGCTGTACAGGGGCTTACCTACGAGCAGTACTTC. This gives the protein CSAVQGLTYEQYF.

The gene calls are TRBV28 and TRBJ2-7; D is tentatively TRBD1 or TRBD2 (6 bases each). Trimming pared 5 bases from V and 5 bases from J, leaving 16 bases between. The CDR3 loop spans 14 amino acids. From germline, CDR1 is MDHEN and CDR2 SYDVKM. The CDR3 sequence: CASSLRGTRDEQYF. CDR3 in DNA: TGTGCCAGCAGTCTGCGCGGGACAAGGGACGAGCAGTACTTC.

The chain combines TRBV19 with TRBJ1-3; D is unclear. This CDR3 has 12 residues. Trimming removed 8 bases at V and 4 bases at J, with 9 bases between. Germline V gene data show CDR1 as LNHDA and CDR2 as SQIVND (reference sequence). Here the CDR3 DNA reads TGTGCCAGTTCGCGGGTCGGAAACACCATATATTTT. It translates to CASSRVGNTIYF.

This clonotype showed up many times. The gene calls are TRBV12-3 or TRBV12-4 and TRBJ2-6; D unresolved. Trimming took off 3 bases at V and 1 base at J, with 7 bases between the two ends. The CDR3 has 15 residues. CDR3 in DNA: TGTGCCAGCAGTTTTATGACATCTGGGGCCAACGTCCTGACTTTC. The encoded protein is CASSFMTSGANVLTF.

The chain uses TRBV29-1 and TRBJ2-7; D is ambiguous. The germline V gene has CDR1 SQVTM and CDR2 ANQGSEA. Trimming shortened V by 7 bases and J by 5 bases, and 15 bases separated the two germline ends. The CDR3 is made up of 12 amino acids. The CDR3 region has the DNA TGCAGCGCCGCTCTTGGTCCCCACGAGCAGTACTTC. Amino acids: CSAALGPHEQYF.

The sample holds many counts of this clonotype. The genes are TRBV6-5 and TRBJ2-7, with D possibly called TRBD1 or TRBD2 (5 bases each). Trimming shortened V by 2 bases and J by 3 bases, and 20 bases separated the two germline ends. In germline, CDR1 is MNHEY, CDR2 SVGAGI. CDR3 size: 17 residues. The CDR3 is CASSYDAATNGGYEQYF. CDR3 bases: TGTGCCAGCAGTTACGACGCCGCGACTAATGGGGGCTACGAGCAGTACTTC.

J is TRBJ1-5 and V is TRBV7-9; D uncertain. The CDR3 has 13 residues. V was clipped by 0 bases and J by 7 bases, with 7 bases between them. Germline V CDR1 and CDR2: SEHNR, FQNEAQ (reference sequence). The CDR3 DNA is TGTGCCAGCAGCTTAGCCTATCAACAGCCCCAGCATTTT. Amino acids: CASSLAYQQPQHF.

This clonotype appeared many times. The chain joins TRBV4-3 to TRBJ2-2; TRBD1 might be the D (6 bases). Per germline, CDR1 LGHNA and CDR2 YSLEER. This CDR3 contains 17 residues. V gave up 1 base and J gave up 6 bases, with 18 bases separating them. The CDR3 bases are TGCGCCAGCAGCCAAGCTCCCCCACAGGGTGGATCCGGGGAGCTGTTTTTT. Its translation: CASSQAPPQGGSGELFF.

This clonotype was seen many times. The CDR3 loop is CASSPLHRNTEAFF. CDR3 DNA: TGTGCCAGCAGCCCGCTTCATAGGAACACTGAAGCTTTCTTT. This chain uses TRBV28 with TRBJ1-1; D gene unclear. CDR1 is MDHEN and CDR2 is SYDVKM in the germline V gene. V was cut by 6 bases and J by 1 base, with 12 bases left in between. The CDR3 length is 14 residues.

This clonotype was counted ten times or more. The chain recombines TRBV11-1 with TRBJ1-1; D gene unclear. V was pared by 0 bases and J by 3 bases, with 11 bases between. Germline V gene data show CDR1 as SGHAT and CDR2 as FQDESV (reference sequence). The CDR3 totals 15 residues. This CDR3 is CASSLASPDHTEAFF. The CDR3 DNA reads TGTGCCAGCAGCTTAGCTAGTCCAGACCACACTGAAGCTTTCTTT.

This clonotype was seen repeatedly, ten times or more. The rearrangement links TRBV27 to TRBJ2-7; D possibly corresponds to TRBD1 (6 bases). The CDR3 is 15 residues long. V lost 6 bases, J lost 5 bases, and 20 bases lay in between. CDR1 and CDR2 from the germline V gene are MNHEY and SMNVEV (reference sequence). The CDR3 DNA sequence: TGTGCCAGCAGATTGGGGCAGGGGCCAGTCCACGAGCAGTACTTC. It specifies CASRLGQGPVHEQYF.

The table lists this clonotype with many counts. The chain employs TRBV6-5 and TRBJ1-5, with a weak D call TRBD1 (5 bases). From germline, CDR1 is MNHEY and CDR2 SVGAGI. V gave up 0 bases and J gave up 2 bases, with 8 bases separating them. The CDR3 contains 15 residues. In DNA form, the CDR3 reads TGTGCCAGCAGTTACTCCAGCAGGGGCAATCAGCCCCAGCATTTT. It yields the protein CASSYSSRGNQPQHF.